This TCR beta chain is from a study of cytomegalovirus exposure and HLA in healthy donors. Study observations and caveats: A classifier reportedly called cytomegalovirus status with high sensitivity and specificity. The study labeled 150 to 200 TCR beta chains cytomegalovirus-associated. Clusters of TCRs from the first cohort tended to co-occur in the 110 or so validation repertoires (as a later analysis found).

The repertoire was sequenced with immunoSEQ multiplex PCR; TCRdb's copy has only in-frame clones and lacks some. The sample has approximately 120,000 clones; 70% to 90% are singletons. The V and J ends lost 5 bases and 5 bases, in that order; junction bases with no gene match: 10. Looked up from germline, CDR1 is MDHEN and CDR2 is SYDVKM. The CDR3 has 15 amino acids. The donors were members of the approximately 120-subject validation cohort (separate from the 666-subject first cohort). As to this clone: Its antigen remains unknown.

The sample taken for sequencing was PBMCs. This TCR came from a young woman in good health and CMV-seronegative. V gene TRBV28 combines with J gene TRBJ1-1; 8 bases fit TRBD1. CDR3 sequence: CASSRIDRGSTEAFF. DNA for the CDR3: TGTGCCAGCAGTCGTATAGACAGGGGCAGTACTGAAGCTTTCTTT.